The 22 T cell receptor beta chains reported below all come from one sample, sequenced in a study of blood T cells in healthy people across ages. For the second PCR, which ran for roughly 6 to 12 cycles, a sample-barcoded 5' primer and a J-beta primer mix were used. In TCRdb, the 5' RACE reads were re-called with MiXCR into one record per CDR3 protein. The sample holds just under 550,000 distinct CDR3 sequences; nearly 25% are singletons and the top ten take just over 8.5%. The data were also submitted as part of a second study, on T cells of mothers and their children.

Input material: blood. All receptors derive from a boy younger than 18 in good health.

This clonotype was seen only a few times. The gene calls are TRBV20-1 and TRBJ2-4, with D perhaps TRBD2 (6 bases). The CDR3 is 14 residues long. Germline-derived CDR1 and CDR2 are DFQATT and SNEGSKA (reference sequence). V lost 3 bases to trimming and J lost 3 bases, with 12 bases between them. CDR3 protein: CSASTGGDKNIQYF. Written as DNA, the CDR3 is TGCAGTGCTAGCACCGGGGGTGACAAAAACATTCAGTACTTC.

The V and J genes are TRBV6-6 and TRBJ1-1, with 7 bases lining up with TRBD1. V shed 2 bases and J 1 base; nucleotides not matched to a gene: 4. CDR1 is MNHNY and CDR2 is SVGAGI in the germline V gene (reference sequence). The CDR3 loop spans 15 amino acids. CDR3 amino acids: CASSYQGTANTEAFF. The CDR3 bases are TGTGCCAGCAGTTACCAGGGGACAGCGAACACTGAAGCTTTCTTT.

This clonotype was observed a few times. This chain uses TRBV30 with TRBJ1-1; D remains unclear. Germline CDR1 is GTSNPN and CDR2 is SVGIG (reference sequence). V was trimmed by 5 bases and J by 1 base, leaving 8 bases between them. This CDR3 is 12 amino acids long. Written as DNA, the CDR3 is TGTGCCTGGGATCTTGGGAACACTGAAGCTTTCTTT. Its protein product is CAWDLGNTEAFF.

This clonotype was seen a few times. V is TRBV10-2 and J is TRBJ2-1; 15 positions agree with TRBD2. Looked up from germline, CDR1 is WSHSY and CDR2 is SAAADI. The V segment lost 6 bases and the J segment 1 base; nucleotides outside the gene matches: 10. The CDR3 is made up of 19 amino acids. The CDR3 reads CASRGLGLAGGVSYNEQFF. The CDR3 DNA sequence: TGCGCCAGCAGGGGGCTTGGACTAGCGGGAGGGGTTTCCTACAATGAGCAGTTCTTC.

This chain uses TRBV12-3 or TRBV12-4 with TRBJ2-1; D may be TRBD2 (6 bases). The V end lost 6 bases, the J end lost 5 bases, and 17 bases lay between the germline ends. This CDR3 has 15 amino acids. The CDR3 spells CASSRRRGNDNEQFF. CDR3 bases: TGTGCCAGCAGCCGCCGCCGGGGGAATGACAATGAGCAGTTCTTC.

The gene calls are TRBV5-1 and TRBJ2-3; a weak D match, TRBD2 (6 bases). The germline V gene encodes CDR1 SGHRS and CDR2 YFSETQ. V lost 4 bases, J lost 3 bases, and 30 bases lay in between. The CDR3 has 20 amino acids. This CDR3 reads CASSAGLGGKTLLGTDTQYF. CDR3 nucleotides: TGCGCCAGCAGCGCGGGACTTGGGGGGAAGACGTTATTAGGAACAGATACGCAGTATTTT.

This clonotype was picked up many times. The V and J genes are TRBV20-1 and TRBJ2-3; 7 bases match TRBD2. V lost 3 bases, J lost 7 bases, and 10 bases stayed unmatched. The CDR3 has 14 residues. CDR1 is DFQATT and CDR2 is SNEGSKA in the germline V gene (reference sequence). The CDR3 reads CSARGAGNRNTQYF. Here the CDR3 DNA reads TGCAGTGCTAGGGGAGCGGGGAATAGAAATACGCAGTATTTT.

The chain joins TRBV7-9 to TRBJ2-6, with a tentative D call TRBD1 (5 bases). Between the trimmed V and J ends, which lost 5 bases and 12 bases, there was a span of 20 bases. The CDR3 is 15 amino acids. Germline assignment: CDR1 SEHNR and CDR2 FQNEAQ (reference sequence). CDR3 loop: CASSVSGPGLLVLTF. The DNA of the CDR3 is TGTGCCAGCAGCGTCTCAGGGCCTGGGCTTCTCGTCCTGACTTTC.

As regards this clonotype: A junction end diverges from the germline sequence, so it may reflect a read error. J is TRBJ2-7 and V is TRBV4-3; a possible D gene is TRBD2 (7 bases). Germline CDR1 is LGHNA and CDR2 is YSLEER. The CDR3 totals 15 residues. The CDR3 is CASNQDSGGGYEQYF. The CDR3, as DNA: TGCGCCAGCAACCAAGATTCGGGGGGCGGCTACGAGCAGTACTTC.

The chain combines TRBV29-1 with TRBJ1-2; D is unresolved. V was trimmed by 2 bases and J by 4 bases, leaving 8 bases between them. The germline CDR1 and CDR2 sequences are SQVTM and ANQGSEA. The CDR3 covers 12 residues. CDR3 amino acids: CSVEKSPYGYTF. The CDR3, as DNA: TGCAGCGTTGAAAAATCTCCCTATGGCTACACCTTC.

V gene TRBV12-3 or TRBV12-4 combines with J gene TRBJ2-3, with a possible D match to TRBD1 (5 bases). This CDR3 is built from 14 residues. V was shortened by 3 bases and J by 0 bases, with 7 bases between the two germline ends. The CDR3 nucleotides read TGTGCCAGCAGTTTGGACACTAGCACAGATACGCAGTATTTT. The encoded protein is CASSLDTSTDTQYF.

This sequence joins TRBV20-1 and TRBJ2-2, with TRBD2 matching 8 bases. J gave up 5 bases and V 0 bases, and 8 bases lay outside the gene matches. The germline gives CDR1 DFQATT, CDR2 SNEGSKA (reference sequence). This CDR3 region has 16 residues. This CDR3 is CSARDRSGRGTGELFF. In nucleotides, the CDR3 is TGCAGTGCTAGAGATCGGAGCGGGAGAGGGACCGGGGAGCTGTTTTTT.

V usage is TRBV7-2 and J usage is TRBJ2-1; 7 nucleotides line up with TRBD2. CDR3 length: 16 residues. Germline V gene lookup returns CDR1 SGHTA and CDR2 FQGNSA. Trimming took 4 bases from V and 2 from J; bases not matched to a gene: 8. The CDR3 region has the DNA TGTGCCAGCAGCTCATGGGGGGGAGCGCCCTACAATGAGCAGTTCTTC. Its translation: CASSSWGGAPYNEQFF.

In this sample, this clonotype turned up a few times. A read error may produce the germline difference seen at one junction end. This rearrangement joins TRBV7-8 to TRBJ2-2, with D perhaps TRBD2 (5 bases). This CDR3 spans 13 amino acids. The germline gives CDR1 SGHVS, CDR2 FQNEAQ. The CDR3 DNA sequence: TGTGCCAGCAGCTTAGTCCTCACCGGGGAGCTGCTTTTT. Its protein is CASSLVLTGELLF.

This clonotype was picked up a small number of times. This rearrangement joins TRBV4-2 to TRBJ1-2; 7 bases line up with TRBD1. The CDR3 extends over 14 amino acids. Trimming cost V 6 bases and J 3 bases; bases outside gene matches: 7. The germline V gene encodes CDR1 LGHNA and CDR2 YNFKEQ. The CDR3 DNA sequence: TGTGCCAGCAGAAGACAGGGTGGACACTATGGCTACACCTTC. Amino acids: CASRRQGGHYGYTF.

The V call is TRBV6-2 or TRBV6-3, the J call TRBJ1-6; 7 nucleotides agree with TRBD1. This CDR3 comprises 14 residues. After removal of 6 bases from V and 10 bases from J, the junction contained 9 bases not matched to a gene. Germline assignment: CDR1 MNHEY and CDR2 SVGEGT. The CDR3 DNA is TGTGCCAGCAGATATACAGGGGAAGGCTCACCCCTCCACTTT. The encoded protein is CASRYTGEGSPLHF.

The chain joins TRBV12-3 or TRBV12-4 to TRBJ2-1; tentative D call: TRBD1 (6 bases). The CDR3 extends over 15 amino acids. Trimming removed 5 bases at V and 3 bases at J, with 14 bases between. The CDR3 sequence: CASSEDRRGYNEQFF. The CDR3 DNA reads as TGTGCCAGCAGTGAAGACAGGCGCGGCTACAATGAGCAGTTCTTC.

The genes are TRBV9 and TRBJ2-3, with TRBD2 identical over 9 bases. Looked up from germline, CDR1 is SGDLS and CDR2 is YYNGEE. CDR3 length equals 14 residues. V dropped 2 bases and J dropped 4; count of bases not matched to a gene: 2. The CDR3 DNA sequence: TGTGCCAGCAGCGTTAGCGGGGGCTCAGATACGCAGTATTTT. This gives the protein CASSVSGGSDTQYF.

This clonotype was detected only a few times. The chain couples TRBV7-2 to TRBJ1-4; 12 bases line up with TRBD1. Germline V gives CDR1 SGHTA, CDR2 FQGNSA. The CDR3 has 20 residues. After removal of 5 bases from V and 0 bases from J, the junction contained 13 bases not matched to a gene. CDR3 coding DNA: TGTGCCAGCAGCCACGTATTAACGGGACAGGGGGCTGCAACTAATGAAAAACTGTTTTTT. It is translated as CASSHVLTGQGAATNEKLFF.

The chain employs TRBV6-4 and TRBJ1-1; D gene ambiguous. Germline assignment: CDR1 MRHNA and CDR2 SNTAGT. CDR3 length: 13 amino acids. V was shortened by 6 bases and J by 4 bases, with 12 bases between the two germline ends. CDR3 DNA: TGTGCCAGCAGCGACCAAGGGAGCACTGAAGCTTTCTTT. Protein product: CASSDQGSTEAFF.

This clonotype was seen a handful of times. V gene TRBV24-1 combines with J gene TRBJ2-5; TRBD2 matches at 10 bases. Germline V CDR1 and CDR2: KGHDR, SFDVKD. The J segment lost 2 bases and the V segment lost 4 bases, leaving 3 bases of the junction unmatched. This CDR3 is 15 amino acids long. The CDR3 DNA follows: TGTGCCACCAGTGAACTAGCGGGGCTACAAGAGACCCAGTACTTC. It encodes CATSELAGLQETQYF.

Remarks on this clonotype: The junction departs from germline at one end; a sequencing error may be responsible. This chain uses TRBV6-2 or TRBV6-3 with TRBJ2-1, with TRBD2 matching over 7 bases. The CDR3 runs 16 residues. Germline values: CDR1 MNHEY, CDR2 SVGEGT. In DNA form, the CDR3 reads TGTGCCAGCAGCTACTCTTCGGGGGGCTCCTACAATGAGCAGTTCTTC. It encodes CASSYSSGGSYNEQFF.